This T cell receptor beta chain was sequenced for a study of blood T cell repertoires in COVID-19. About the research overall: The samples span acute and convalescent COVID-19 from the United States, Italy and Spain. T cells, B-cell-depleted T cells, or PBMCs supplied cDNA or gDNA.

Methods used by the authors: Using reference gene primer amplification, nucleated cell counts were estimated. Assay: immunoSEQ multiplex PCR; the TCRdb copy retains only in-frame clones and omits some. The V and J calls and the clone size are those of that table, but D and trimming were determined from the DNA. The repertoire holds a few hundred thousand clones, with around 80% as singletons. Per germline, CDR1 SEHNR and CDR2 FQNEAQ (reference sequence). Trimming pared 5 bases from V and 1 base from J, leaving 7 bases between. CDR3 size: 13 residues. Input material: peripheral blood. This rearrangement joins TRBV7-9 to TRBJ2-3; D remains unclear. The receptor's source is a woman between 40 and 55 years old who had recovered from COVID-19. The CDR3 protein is CASSPLRTDTQYF. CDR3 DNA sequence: TGTGCCAGCAGCCCCCTCCGCACAGATACGCAGTATTTT. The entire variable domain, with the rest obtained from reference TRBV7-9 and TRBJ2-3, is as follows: DTGVSQNPRHKITKRGQNVTFRCDPISEHNRLYWYRQTLGQGPEFLTYFQNEAQLEKSRLLSDRFSAERPKGSFSTLEIQRTEQGDSAMYLCASSPLRTDTQYFGPGTRLTVL.